The 22 T cell receptor beta chains in this list originate from one sample, sequenced in a study of blood T cells in healthy people across ages. Primed by a sample-barcoded 5' primer and a J-beta primer mix, a second PCR proceeded for about 7 to 11 cycles. TCRdb recomputed calls from the 5' RACE reads with MiXCR, one row per CDR3 protein. There are about 830,000 distinct CDR3 sequences in the sample; 55% to 65% occur only once, and roughly 25% lies in the top ten. Specimen: blood. These receptors came from a man aged 30-40 years in good health.

In DNA, the CDR3 is TGTGCCACCAGCAGGGCAGGGGGTAACACAGATACGCAGTATTTT. Protein: CATSRAGGNTDTQYF. The J gene is TRBJ2-3, the V gene TRBV15, with 7 bases lining up with TRBD1. The V gene end was trimmed by 3 bases and the J gene end by 2 bases; junction bases not matched to a gene: 5. The CDR3 sequence is 15 residues long. Germline values: CDR1 LNHNV, CDR2 YYDKDF (reference sequence).

The chain uses TRBV29-1 and TRBJ1-2; D is uncertain. The CDR3 totals 14 residues. Per the germline V gene, CDR1 is SQVTM and CDR2 is ANQGSEA. V was clipped by 4 bases and J by 4 bases, with 16 bases between them. CDR3: CSVGNSGGVYGYTF. DNA of the CDR3: TGCAGCGTTGGAAACTCCGGCGGGGTCTATGGCTACACCTTC. Combining the CDR3 with reference TRBV29-1 and TRBJ1-2 gives the whole variable domain SAVISQKPSRDICQRGTSLTIQCQVDSQVTMMFWYRQQPGQSLTLIATANQGSEATYESGFVIDKFPISRPNLTFSTLTVSNMSPEDSSIYLCSVGNSGGVYGYTFGSGTRLTVV.

This clonotype was picked up one time. One end of the junction varies from germline; a read error may be responsible. The rearrangement joins TRBV6-5 to TRBJ1-2, with D hard to call. The germline V gene encodes CDR1 MNHEY and CDR2 SVGAGI. This CDR3 contains 15 residues. The CDR3 sequence is CASSYSSKGVSGYTF. Written as DNA, the CDR3 is TGCGCCAGCAGTTACTCGAGCAAGGGAGTTAGCGGCTACACCTTC.

The chain combines TRBV4-2 with TRBJ2-4; perhaps TRBD2 as D (6 bases). The germline CDR1 and CDR2 sequences are LGHNA and YNFKEQ. The CDR3 is made up of 15 amino acids. The V end lost 2 bases, the J end lost 8 bases, and 16 bases lay between the germline ends. The CDR3 sequence: CASSQTGDSGDIQYF. CDR3 nucleotides: TGTGCCAGCAGCCAAACGGGGGACTCCGGGGACATTCAGTACTTC.

Notes on this clonotype: The junction does not match germline at one end; this may be a read error. The V call is TRBV7-7, the J call TRBJ1-4; D unresolved. Germline-derived CDR1 and CDR2 are SSHAT and FNYEAQ (reference sequence). The CDR3 extends over 15 amino acids. The CDR3 nucleotides are TGTGCTAGCAGCCCTGCCCGCGCAACTAATGAAAAACTGTTTTTT. Translated: CASSPARATNEKLFF.

The CDR3 nucleotides read TGTGCCAGCAGCTTTGGACAGGGACACTACAATGAGCAGTTCTTC. Protein product: CASSFGQGHYNEQFF. The V call is TRBV7-2, the J call TRBJ2-1; TRBD1 matches 8 bases. Germline CDR1 reads SGHTA; CDR2 reads FQGNSA. The junction had 4 bases not matched to a gene; V was cut back by 3 bases and J by 3 bases. This CDR3 comprises 15 residues. Full variable domain (rest looked up from reference TRBV7-2 and TRBJ2-1): GAGVSQSPSNKVTEKGKDVELRCDPISGHTALYWYRQSLGQGLEFLIYFQGNSAPDKSGLPSDRFSAERTGGSVSTLTIQRTQQEDSAVYLCASSFGQGHYNEQFFGPGTRLTVL.

The rearrangement links TRBV5-6 to TRBJ2-3, with 7 bases fitting TRBD2. V gave up 4 bases and J gave up 2 bases; unmatched junction bases: 10. CDR3 size: 16 residues. Germline values: CDR1 SGHDT, CDR2 YYEEEE. As DNA, the CDR3 is TGTGCCAGCAGCCTGGAGGCTAGCGGAATCACAGATACGCAGTATTTT. As protein: CASSLEASGITDTQYF.

The gene calls are TRBV10-2 and TRBJ2-1; 8 bases line up with TRBD2. V lost 7 bases, J lost 6 bases, and 17 bases stayed unmatched. Germline CDR1 is WSHSY and CDR2 is SAAADI. The CDR3 is made up of 17 amino acids. This CDR3 is CASKSAASGSPGNEQFF. The CDR3 DNA sequence: TGCGCCAGCAAGTCGGCGGCTAGCGGGTCTCCTGGCAATGAGCAGTTCTTC.

The rearrangement links TRBV20-1 to TRBJ1-2; tentative D call: TRBD1 (5 bases). The CDR3 consists of 12 residues. Trimming left V 5 bases short and J 6 bases short, with 13 bases between. Looked up from germline, CDR1 is DFQATT and CDR2 is SNEGSKA (reference sequence). The CDR3 region is CSAPRGIDGYTF. CDR3 DNA: TGCAGTGCTCCTAGGGGTATTGATGGCTACACCTTC.

This sequence joins TRBV7-2 and TRBJ2-1; the D gene is possibly TRBD2 (5 bases). V lost 5 bases and J 5 bases, leaving 19 bases between the germline ends. Germline V lookup: CDR1 SGHTA, CDR2 FQGNSA. The CDR3 is 16 amino acids. The CDR3 nucleotides read TGTGCCAGCAGCATAACCTCGTCGAGGGTCAACAATGAGCAGTTCTTC. As protein: CASSITSSRVNNEQFF.

To note about this clonotype: It is unclear where the CDR3 begins or ends on the DNA, so no DNA is shown, and the CDR3 is as TCRdb lists it. V is TRBV5-1 and J is TRBJ2-4; the tabulated D call, TRBD1, remains unverified against the DNA. Germline V lookup: CDR1 SGHRS, CDR2 YFSETQ. A total of 14 residues make up the CDR3, ends included. The CDR3 loop is CASSFGQGAYELYF.

This clonotype was seen only a few times. The CDR3, as DNA: TGTGCCAGCACCTCGGGTGGGGGCTATGAGCAGTTCTTC. Translating it yields CASTSGGGYEQFF. This chain joins TRBV4-2 and TRBJ2-1; tentatively, D is TRBD1 (6 bases). The germline gives CDR1 LGHNA, CDR2 YNFKEQ. The CDR3 has 13 amino acids. Trimming cost V 7 bases and J 8 bases, with 15 bases left between them.

The chain employs TRBV27 and TRBJ2-6, with D unresolved. The CDR3 is made up of 16 amino acids. V dropped 0 bases and J dropped 2 bases, with 8 bases sitting between them. CDR1 and CDR2 from the germline V gene are MNHEY and SMNVEV (reference sequence). In DNA, the CDR3 is TGTGCCAGCAGTTTATCCGGGCAGGCTGGGGCCAACGTCCTGACTTTC. Its translation: CASSLSGQAGANVLTF. Full variable domain (outside the CDR3, taken from reference TRBV27 and TRBJ2-6): EAQVTQNPRYLITVTGKKLTVTCSQNMNHEYMSWYRQDPGLGLRQIYYSMNVEVTDKGDVPEGYKVSRKEKRNFPLILESPSPNQTSLYFCASSLSGQAGANVLTFGAGSRLTVL.

A few counts support this clonotype. V is TRBV6-5 and J is TRBJ2-6; TRBD2 might be the D (5 bases). The CDR3 length is 16 residues. V was cut by 2 bases and J by 0 bases, with 8 bases left in between. Germline loops: CDR1 MNHEY, CDR2 SVGAGI. CDR3 coding DNA: TGTGCCAGCAGTTACGGGAGCAACTCTGGGGCCAACGTCCTGACTTTC. As protein: CASSYGSNSGANVLTF.

The rearrangement uses TRBV27 and TRBJ2-4, with D hard to call. The end of the DNA fits TRBJ2-7 better, so the J call may be wrong. The CDR3 is made up of 13 amino acids. The V gene's germline CDR1 is MNHEY and CDR2 SMNVEV (reference sequence). The CDR3 DNA reads as TGTGCCAGCAGTCCCCACATGGGCAGCGAGCAGTACTTC. It codes for CASSPHMGSEQYF.

V is TRBV2 and J is TRBJ2-1, with D possibly TRBD2 on 5 matching bases. Trimming took 4 bases from V and 6 from J, leaving 10 bases between them. Looked up from germline, CDR1 is SNHLY and CDR2 is FYNNEI. The CDR3 consists of 13 residues. The CDR3 bases are TGTGCCAGCAGTGCGGGGAATATCAATGAGCAGTTCTTC. This translates into CASSAGNINEQFF.

V usage is TRBV20-1 and J usage is TRBJ2-1, with 11 bases identical to TRBD2. Germline loops: CDR1 DFQATT, CDR2 SNEGSKA (reference sequence). CDR3 length equals 13 residues. Germline trimming cut 5 bases from V and 9 bases from J; bases unmatched to any gene: 6. The CDR3 region is CSAPIAGGGEQFF. The CDR3 DNA reads as TGCAGTGCTCCTATAGCGGGGGGGGGTGAGCAGTTCTTC.

J is TRBJ2-5 and V is TRBV20-1; no clear D gene. CDR3 length: 10 residues. V was clipped by 3 bases and J by 7 bases, with 6 bases between them. Germline V gene sequence: CDR1 DFQATT, CDR2 SNEGSKA (reference sequence). CDR3: CSASFGTQYF. DNA for the CDR3: TGCAGTGCTAGCTTCGGGACCCAGTACTTC.

V and J are TRBV14 and TRBJ1-2, with 10 positions matching TRBD1. This CDR3 has 17 amino acids. The germline CDR1 and CDR2 sequences are SGHDN and FVKESK. V was clipped by 1 base and J by 7 bases; unmatched bases: 12. Written as DNA, the CDR3 is TGTGCCAGCAGCCAAGGATCCCGGGACAGGGGCACTACTGGCTACACCTTC. Amino acid sequence: CASSQGSRDRGTTGYTF.

The chain employs TRBV7-2 and TRBJ2-3; TRBD2 agrees at 10 bases. The V segment lost 5 bases and the J segment 9 bases; nucleotides outside the gene matches: 11. CDR3 length: 15 amino acids. The V gene's germline CDR1 is SGHTA and CDR2 FQGNSA. CDR3 DNA sequence: TGTGCCAGCAGCCCTAGCGGGAGACAGGGAGCGACGCAGTATTTT. Translating it yields CASSPSGRQGATQYF.

The chain has TRBV6-1 and TRBJ2-7; D call uncertain. The ends were cut back, 7 bases at V and 5 bases at J, with 15 bases in the middle. The CDR3 is made up of 13 amino acids. Germline CDR1 reads MNHNS; CDR2 reads SASEGT. Written as DNA, the CDR3 is TGTGCCAGCAACCCTTCCTCCCCCAACGAGCAGTACTTC. It codes for CASNPSSPNEQYF.

The chain combines TRBV12-5 with TRBJ2-2; D perhaps matches TRBD1 (6 bases). V gave up 0 bases and J gave up 0 bases, with 14 bases separating them. Germline-derived CDR1 and CDR2 are LGHNT and FRNRAP. This CDR3 has 18 amino acids. CDR3 DNA sequence: TGTGCTAGTGGTTTGGTGTATTGGGGGACACCGAACACCGGGGAGCTGTTTTTT. Translating it yields CASGLVYWGTPNTGELFF.